This entry lists 25 T cell receptor beta chains sequenced from one sample in a study of cytomegalovirus exposure and HLA in healthy donors. The PCR contained 60 Vbeta and 13 Jbeta primers. Some clones are missing from TCRdb's copy, which holds only in-frame ones; the method was immunoSEQ multiplex PCR. Among 30,000 to 45,000 clones listed, just over 85% were seen once. Sample: PBMCs. The receptor set was obtained from a woman between 35 and 50 years old in good health and CMV-seropositive.

This sequence joins TRBV6-1 and TRBJ2-7; the D gene is possibly TRBD2 (5 bases). The germline V and J ends were trimmed by 7 bases and 0 bases, with 7 bases remaining between them. The CDR3 length is 12 residues. Germline CDR1 and CDR2: MNHNS and SASEGT. CDR3 coding DNA: TGTGCCAGCATGAGGGACTCCTACGAGCAGTACTTC. Its protein is CASMRDSYEQYF.

This clone was observed once. The chain uses TRBV4-1 and TRBJ2-7, with 11 bases aligning to TRBD1. The length of the CDR3 is 15 residues. Germline CDR1 reads MGHRA; CDR2 reads YSYEKL. J lost 2 bases, V lost 3 bases, and 3 bases had no gene match. Here the CDR3 reads CASSHGGQGAYEQYF. CDR3 nucleotide sequence: TGCGCCAGCAGCCATGGGGGACAGGGGGCCTACGAGCAGTACTTC.

This chain links TRBV28 with TRBJ2-2, with 8 bases aligning to TRBD1. Germline V gene data show CDR1 as MDHEN and CDR2 as SYDVKM. V was clipped by 6 bases and J by 0 bases; unmatched bases: 3. The length of the CDR3 is 15 residues. CDR3: CASRRTGTNTGELFF. The DNA for the CDR3 is TGTGCCAGCAGGAGGACAGGGACGAACACCGGGGAGCTGTTTTTT. Combining the CDR3 with reference TRBV28 and TRBJ2-2 gives the whole variable domain DVKVTQSSRYLVKRTGEKVFLECVQDMDHENMFWYRQDPGLGLRLIYFSYDVKMKEKGDIPEGYSVSREKKERFSLILESASTNQTSMYLCASRRTGTNTGELFFGEGSRLTVL.

The V and J genes are TRBV4-1 and TRBJ1-5, with D uncertain. Germline V gene data show CDR1 as MGHRA and CDR2 as YSYEKL. This CDR3 is built from 13 residues. Between the trimmed V and J ends, which lost 0 bases and 7 bases, there was a span of 7 bases. The CDR3 bases are TGCGCCAGCAGCCAAGACCCACAGCAGCCCCAGCATTTT. It encodes CASSQDPQQPQHF.

The rearrangement links TRBV6-5 to TRBJ1-2; D gene unclear. The CDR3 sequence is 13 residues long. Deletions cut 10 bases from V and 3 bases from J, with 15 bases between. Germline values: CDR1 MNHEY, CDR2 SVGAGI. The CDR3 loop is CAIRRAADYGYTF. CDR3 sequence (DNA): TGTGCCATCAGGAGGGCGGCAGACTATGGCTACACCTTC.

CDR3: CASSLSGADQPQHF. The CDR3 DNA reads as TGTGCCAGCAGTTTAAGCGGGGCGGATCAGCCCCAGCATTTT. J is TRBJ1-5 and V is TRBV27; D is perhaps TRBD1 (5 bases). From germline, CDR1 is MNHEY and CDR2 SMNVEV (reference sequence). Trimming left V 2 bases short and J 5 bases short, with 10 bases between. The CDR3 runs 14 residues.

J is TRBJ1-6 and V is TRBV6-4; 8 bases are shared with TRBD1. Germline V lookup: CDR1 MRHNA, CDR2 SNTAGT. After removal of 4 bases from V and 8 bases from J, the junction contained 7 bases not matched to a gene. The CDR3 is 15 residues long. This chain's CDR3 is CASSATGGRDSPLHF. The CDR3 region has the DNA TGTGCCAGCAGTGCAACAGGGGGAAGGGATTCACCCCTCCACTTT.

The chain couples TRBV27 to TRBJ2-7; possibly TRBD1 for D (5 bases). V lost 3 bases to trimming and J lost 6 bases, with 18 bases between them. Per germline, CDR1 MNHEY and CDR2 SMNVEV (reference sequence). The CDR3 consists of 15 residues. The CDR3 coding sequence is TGTGCCAGCAGTTTCATAGGTCAGGGATCAAGCGAGCAGTACTTC. It translates to CASSFIGQGSSEQYF.

Turning to this clone: Germline is not matched at one junction end, which may reflect a read error. The chain has TRBV7-9 and TRBJ2-5, with D perhaps matching TRBD1 (6 bases). This CDR3 has 14 amino acids. The germline V gene has CDR1 SEHNR and CDR2 FQNEAQ (reference sequence). For the CDR3, the DNA is TGTGCCAGCAGCTTTCCGGGACACCAAGCGACCCAGTACTTC. This sequence encodes CASSFPGHQATQYF.

CDR3 region: CASSYSGGTGGSPLHF. The CDR3 DNA reads as TGTGCCAGCAGTTACTCCGGCGGGACAGGGGGATCACCCCTCCACTTT. J is TRBJ1-6 and V is TRBV6-5; 11 bases match TRBD1. Trimming cost V 0 bases and J 10 bases; bases outside gene matches: 5. Germline V lookup: CDR1 MNHEY, CDR2 SVGAGI. The CDR3 consists of 16 residues.

This chain uses TRBV7-9 with TRBJ2-3; 8 bases agree with TRBD1. This CDR3 region has 15 residues. Germline-derived CDR1 and CDR2 are SEHNR and FQNEAQ (reference sequence). V shed 5 bases, J shed 6 bases, and the junction held 10 bases outside the gene matches. In DNA, the CDR3 is TGTGCCAGCAGCAGAACCGGGACAGGATCCGATACGCAGTATTTT. Encoded protein: CASSRTGTGSDTQYF.

This chain uses TRBV2 with TRBJ2-5, with 7 bases fitting TRBD2. From germline, CDR1 is SNHLY and CDR2 FYNNEI. The CDR3 is made up of 13 amino acids. The junction had 2 bases not matched to a gene; V was cut back by 1 base and J by 6 bases. DNA of the CDR3: TGTGCCAGCAGTGAAGGACTAGCACAGACCCAGTACTTC. Its protein product is CASSEGLAQTQYF.

The count of this clone is one. The CDR3 sequence is CASSVGLYNSPLHF. The CDR3 DNA reads as TGTGCCAGCAGCGTAGGTCTCTATAATTCACCCCTCCACTTT. The chain uses TRBV9 and TRBJ1-6; D call uncertain. Germline loops: CDR1 SGDLS, CDR2 YYNGEE. The germline V and J ends were trimmed by 0 bases and 3 bases, with 4 bases remaining between them. CDR3 length: 14 residues.

The chain is built from TRBV4-1 and TRBJ2-3; TRBD2 matches at 13 bases. V was pared by 4 bases and J by 1 base, with 2 bases of the junction left unmatched. Germline assignment: CDR1 MGHRA and CDR2 YSYEKL. This CDR3 comprises 16 residues. CDR3 amino acids: CASSLGLAGGTDTQYF. CDR3 bases: TGCGCCAGCAGCCTAGGACTAGCGGGGGGCACAGATACGCAGTATTTT.

There are a few counts of this clone. The chain links TRBV7-9 to TRBJ1-6; D is unclear. This CDR3 is built from 13 residues. V lost 5 bases, J lost 11 bases, and 13 bases lay in between. Germline CDR1 SEHNR, CDR2 FQNEAQ (reference sequence). The CDR3 is CASSQSDLAPLHF. DNA for the CDR3: TGTGCCAGCAGCCAATCAGATCTAGCACCCCTCCACTTT.

The chain carries TRBV9 and TRBJ1-2, with 9 bases aligning to TRBD1. In germline, CDR1 is SGDLS, CDR2 YYNGEE. The CDR3 has 15 residues. Unmatched junction bases numbered 3, after V lost 0 bases and J lost 3 bases. The CDR3 bases are TGTGCCAGCAGCGTAGGGCGACAGGGGGACTATGGCTACACCTTC. Translating gives CASSVGRQGDYGYTF.

This sequence joins TRBV29-1 and TRBJ1-1; TRBD1 agrees at 7 bases. The CDR3 spans 14 residues. CDR1 and CDR2 (germline): SQVTM, ANQGSEA. With 4 bases clipped from V and 3 bases from J, the junction kept 8 bases outside the gene matches. The CDR3 protein is CSVATGRMDTEAFF. The DNA for the CDR3 is TGCAGCGTTGCGACAGGGAGGATGGACACTGAAGCTTTCTTT.

The gene calls are TRBV2 and TRBJ1-4; D is possibly TRBD1 (5 bases). The ends were cut back, 7 bases at V and 4 bases at J, with 16 bases in the middle. Germline V gene data show CDR1 as SNHLY and CDR2 as FYNNEI. The CDR3 has 15 amino acids. CDR3 sequence reads: CASTPRTRGNEKLFF. CDR3 nucleotides: TGTGCCAGCACGCCTAGGACAAGGGGTAATGAAAAACTGTTTTTT.

This chain uses TRBV5-6 with TRBJ2-5; 10 bases are a match to TRBD1. CDR1 SGHDT and CDR2 YYEEEE come from the germline V gene. The length of the CDR3 is 15 residues. V lost 4 bases to trimming and J lost 5 bases; unmatched junction nucleotides: 8. In DNA, the CDR3 is TGTGCCAGCAGCAAGAGGGACAGGGGATGGGAGACCCAGTACTTC. This encodes CASSKRDRGWETQYF.

J is TRBJ2-2 and V is TRBV25-1; TRBD1 is a possible D gene (7 bases). Germline V gene sequence: CDR1 MGHDK, CDR2 SYGVNS. The CDR3 extends over 16 amino acids. V lost 5 bases and J 4 bases, leaving 17 bases between the germline ends. CDR3: CASSKTPRGVTGELFF. Here the CDR3 DNA reads TGTGCCAGCAGTAAAACCCCCAGGGGGGTCACCGGGGAGCTGTTTTTT.

This clone appeared a single time. This chain joins TRBV18 and TRBJ2-1; maybe TRBD2 (6 bases). The germline V and J ends were trimmed by 1 base and 5 bases, with 18 bases remaining between them. The CDR3 covers 17 residues. Germline loops: CDR1 KGHSH, CDR2 LQKENI. CDR3 bases: TGTGCCAGCTCACCACAGATCACCGGGACTGCCAACAATGAGCAGTTCTTC. Amino acid sequence: CASSPQITGTANNEQFF.

The genes are TRBV23-1 and TRBJ1-3; D is perhaps TRBD1 (5 bases). TRBV23-1 is annotated as an ORF whose role is uncertain. V gave up 2 bases and J gave up 4 bases, with 12 bases separating them. The CDR3 extends over 15 amino acids. In DNA form, the CDR3 reads TGCGCCAGCAGTCAAAGGGGCGCGCCGGGAAACACCATATATTTT. This translates into CASSQRGAPGNTIYF.

This chain joins TRBV5-1 and TRBJ2-1, with a weak D call TRBD1 (5 bases). This CDR3 has 11 residues. Germline V lookup: CDR1 SGHRS, CDR2 YFSETQ. The germline V and J ends were trimmed by 7 bases and 6 bases, with 8 bases remaining between them. CDR3 region: CASQGINEQFF. Written as DNA, the CDR3 is TGCGCCAGCCAGGGAATCAATGAGCAGTTCTTC.

The genes are TRBV19 and TRBJ2-7, with D perhaps TRBD1 (5 bases). V lost 3 bases to trimming and J lost 3 bases, with 12 bases between them. Germline V gene data show CDR1 as LNHDA and CDR2 as SQIVND (reference sequence). The CDR3 spans 14 residues. The CDR3: CASSIVVGVYEQYF. In nucleotides, the CDR3 is TGTGCCAGTAGTATCGTAGTAGGGGTCTACGAGCAGTACTTC.

A few counts support this clone. This sequence joins TRBV4-3 and TRBJ2-6, with D unresolved. Deletions cut 0 bases from V and 0 bases from J, with 6 bases between. The germline gives CDR1 LGHNA, CDR2 YSLEER. The CDR3 extends over 16 amino acids. CDR3 amino acids: CASSQDRSSGANVLTF. The CDR3 DNA reads as TGCGCCAGCAGCCAAGACAGGTCCTCTGGGGCCAACGTCCTGACTTTC.